This TCR beta chain was sequenced during a study of blood T cell repertoires in COVID-19. As originally analysed: Amplification from reference gene primers served as the basis for estimated nucleated cell counts. Profiling relied on immunoSEQ multiplex PCR, and the TCRdb table lists in-frame clones only, not all of them. V and J calls and clone size are those listed in that table; D and trimming were worked out from the DNA. This sample has about 300,000 clones; roughly nine tenths occur once, and the top ten carry roughly 2.9%. Participants were aged about 18 to 89 years, lived in over 20 US areas, and enrolled virtually. Grouping used clinical history reported by participants in a survey and questionnaire. Exposed enrollees encountered a COVID-19 case at some point within 2 weeks before study entry. The CDR3 covers 14 residues. CDR1 and CDR2 from the germline V gene are SGHDT and YYEEEE. V shed 4 bases and J 2 bases; nucleotides not matched to a gene: 5.

The receptor was isolated from a woman aged 45 to 65 who had been exposed to COVID-19. The J gene is TRBJ1-2, the V gene TRBV5-6; 7 bases are a match to TRBD1. The sequencing sample was made of PBMCs or T cells enriched from blood (not recorded which). The CDR3 reads CASSPGTANYGYTF. Here the CDR3 DNA reads TGTGCCAGCAGCCCCGGGACAGCGAACTATGGCTACACCTTC.